This T cell receptor (beta chain) was obtained from a study of blood T cells in healthy people across ages. A second PCR, run for roughly 7 to 11 cycles, used a sample-barcoded 5' primer plus a J-beta primer mix. Tags on each cDNA molecule came from a template-switch adaptor with 12 random nucleotides. MiXCR, run by TCRdb on the 5' RACE reads, gives a single entry per CDR3 protein. The top ten hold roughly 24% of the sample, which has approximately 2,000,000 distinct CDR3 sequences, about two fifths seen once. This clonotype was detected a few times. V dropped 5 bases and J dropped 7; count of bases not matched to a gene: 16. The CDR3 has 16 amino acids. CDR1 SGHVS and CDR2 FNYEAQ come from the germline V gene.

V is TRBV7-6 and J is TRBJ1-2; 7 bases fit TRBD1. What was sequenced was blood. The sequence was obtained from a human donor in good health. CDR3 loop: CASSPLFRDRFSGYTF. The CDR3, as DNA: TGTGCCAGCAGCCCTCTATTCCGGGACAGATTTAGTGGCTACACCTTC. Looking up the rest from reference TRBV7-6 and TRBJ1-2 gives the full variable domain: GAGVSQSPRYKVTKRGQDVALRCDPISGHVSLYWYRQALGQGPEFLTYFNYEAQQDKSGLPNDRFSAERPEGSISTLTIQRTEQRDSAMYRCASSPLFRDRFSGYTFGSGTRLTVV.